This paragraph reports one T cell receptor beta chain. The source of the sample is a study of T-cell reconstitution after alpha-beta-depleted transplantation in children. Trimming left V 8 bases short and J 1 base short, with 12 bases between. Germline CDR1 MNHEY, CDR2 SMNVEV (reference sequence). This CDR3 spans 13 amino acids. Construction of the TCRbeta library involved unique molecular identifiers. Via MiXCR, TCRdb re-called the PCR reads, giving one row per CDR3 protein. This table holds roughly 500,000 distinct CDR3 sequences, 32% found once. V is TRBV27 and J is TRBJ2-7; maybe TRBD1 (6 bases). The source of this sequence is a human donor who donated a stem cell graft to a child with aplastic anemia. Sequencing used PBMCs from the stem cell graft donor, obtained from the stem cell graft. CDR3 in DNA: TGTGCCAGCGGTATTGGACAGTCCTACGAGCAGTACTTC. The encoded protein is CASGIGQSYEQYF.